These 27 T cell receptor beta chains were sequenced from one sample in a study of regulatory T cells in long-lasting Graves disease. Libraries of TCR beta came from iRepertoire HTBI primers plus Arm-PCR of CDR3 regions. TCRdb called the multiplex PCR reads again in MiXCR, with one record for every CDR3 protein. Altogether approximately 400,000 distinct CDR3 sequences are present, 10% to 15% being singletons, with the ten largest covering approximately 17%. Stated time point: newly diagnosed GD, antithyroid drugs for less than 3 months. The TCR library was made from RNA that had been extracted from PBMCs in TRIzol. Another study also made use of these data, one on T cells in Graves' hyperthyroidism and ophthalmopathy.

The specimen comprised peripheral blood mononuclear cells (PBMCs), sampled at new diagnosis, from a patient treated with antithyroid drugs. All receptors derive from a young woman with Graves disease.

The chain links TRBV7-9 to TRBJ2-1; TRBD2 agrees at 15 bases. The CDR3 sequence is 17 residues long. Per germline, CDR1 SEHNR and CDR2 FQNEAQ (reference sequence). V shed 3 bases, J shed 10 bases, and the junction held 10 bases outside the gene matches. The CDR3 sequence: CASSFTRTSGRAKEQFF. DNA of the CDR3: TGTGCCAGCAGCTTTACGCGGACTAGCGGGAGGGCCAAAGAGCAGTTCTTC.

The chain is built from TRBV7-2 and TRBJ2-7; D call uncertain. V lost 2 bases to trimming and J lost 2 bases, with 7 bases between them. CDR1 and CDR2 (germline): SGHTA, FQGNSA. This CDR3 region has 13 residues. As DNA, the CDR3 is TGTGCCAGCAGCTTAAGGGCAACCTACGAGCAGTACTTC. This sequence encodes CASSLRATYEQYF.

This clonotype was counted only a few times. The chain couples TRBV12-3 or TRBV12-4 to TRBJ1-5; no reliable D call. V was clipped by 7 bases and J by 0 bases, with 13 bases between them. This CDR3 contains 15 residues. For the CDR3, the DNA is TGTGCCAGCACCTCCCGGGCGGATAGCAATCAGCCCCAGCATTTT. Amino acid sequence: CASTSRADSNQPQHF.

The table lists this clonotype with many counts. The genes are TRBV11-2 and TRBJ2-7; possible D gene TRBD2, 6 bases. From germline, CDR1 is SGHAT and CDR2 FQNNGV. Deletions cut 5 bases from V and 3 bases from J, with 17 bases between. The CDR3 is made up of 15 amino acids. This chain's CDR3 is CASSRNPGVGYEQYV. DNA of the CDR3: TGTGCCAGCAGCCGCAACCCGGGAGTTGGCTACGAGCAGTACGTC.

The chain uses TRBV9 and TRBJ2-3, with D possibly TRBD2 on 5 matching bases. The CDR3 sequence is 16 residues long. V dropped 3 bases and J dropped 2 bases, with 16 bases sitting between them. From germline, CDR1 is SGDLS and CDR2 YYNGEE. CDR3 DNA sequence: TGTGCCAGCAGCGCCACCCGGCGGGCTACCACAGATACGCAGTATTTT. It specifies CASSATRRATTDTQYF.

This chain connects TRBV5-5 to TRBJ2-7; TRBD2 agrees at 9 bases. The CDR3 is 18 residues long. V was clipped by 4 bases and J by 5 bases; unmatched bases: 19. Germline lookup yields CDR1 SGHKS and CDR2 YYEKEE (reference sequence). CDR3 loop: CASSHPRGEIAGENEQYF. CDR3 nucleotides: TGTGCCAGCAGCCACCCCAGGGGCGAGATAGCGGGAGAAAACGAGCAGTACTTC.

Turning to this clonotype: A much larger clone lies one base from this, so it may be a read error. The chain uses TRBV7-2 and TRBJ2-5; D is possibly TRBD1 (6 bases). Germline V CDR1 and CDR2: SGHTA, FQGNSA. The CDR3 runs 16 residues. Deletions cut 1 base from V and 5 bases from J, with 17 bases between. The CDR3 reads CASSLVGFRGSETQYF. CDR3 DNA sequence: TGTGCCAGCAGCTTAGTGGGATTCAGGGGTTCGGAGACCCAGTACTTC. Supplemented by reference TRBV7-2 and TRBJ2-5, the full variable domain reads GAGVSQSPSNKVTEKGKDVELRCDPISGHTALYWYRQSLGQGLEFLIYFQGNSAPDKSGLPSDRFSAERTGGSVSTLTIQRTQQEDSAVYLCASSLVGFRGSETQYFGPGTRLLVL.

This clonotype was picked up many times. This chain links TRBV20-1 with TRBJ2-1; D possibly uses TRBD1 or TRBD2 (5 bases each). Trimming stripped 0 bases from V and 5 bases from J, with 11 bases between. The CDR3 extends over 14 amino acids. Germline V gene data show CDR1 as DFQATT and CDR2 as SNEGSKA (reference sequence). CDR3 loop: CSARDLAGHNEQFF. The CDR3 coding sequence is TGCAGTGCTAGAGATCTAGCAGGGCACAATGAGCAGTTCTTC.

The sample holds many counts of this clonotype. The J gene is TRBJ2-3, the V gene TRBV11-2, with 8 bases lining up with TRBD2. The germline V gene encodes CDR1 SGHAT and CDR2 FQNNGV. Trimming removed 1 base from V and 2 bases from J; junction bases left unmatched: 11. The CDR3 length is 18 residues. DNA for the CDR3: TGTGCCAGCAGCTTAGCACCCCCTGGCGGGAGGTTCACAGATACGCAGTATTTT. Translation gives CASSLAPPGGRFTDTQYF.

This clonotype has a count of ten or more. The chain combines TRBV7-2 with TRBJ2-3; TRBD2 agrees at 8 bases. CDR3 size: 14 residues. With V trimmed by 1 base and J by 6 bases, 3 bases remained unmatched. The germline V gene has CDR1 SGHTA and CDR2 FQGNSA. CDR3 region: CASSLGGRRDTQYF. The CDR3 bases are TGTGCCAGCAGCTTAGGCGGGAGGAGGGATACGCAGTATTTT.

In this sample, this clonotype turned up many times. The chain combines TRBV20-1 with TRBJ2-7; a possible D gene is TRBD2 (5 bases). This CDR3 is 11 amino acids long. Germline lookup yields CDR1 DFQATT and CDR2 SNEGSKA (reference sequence). V dropped 3 bases and J dropped 4 bases, with 7 bases sitting between them. The CDR3 here is CSASREYEQYV. The DNA for the CDR3 is TGCAGTGCTAGCCGGGAATACGAGCAGTACGTC.

With respect to this clonotype: Since a much larger clone is just one base distant, this may be a read error. CDR3 in amino acids: CSASTWGAYSQPQHF. The DNA of the CDR3 is TGCAGTGCTAGCACCTGGGGTGCGTATAGTCAGCCCCAGCATTTT. The chain links TRBV20-1 to TRBJ1-5; D unresolved. Germline assignment: CDR1 DFQATT and CDR2 SNEGSKA (reference sequence). The CDR3 consists of 15 residues. V dropped 3 bases and J dropped 6 bases, with 18 bases sitting between them.

There are many counts of this clonotype. Here the CDR3 reads CASSATGTHYEQYF. The DNA for the CDR3 is TGTGCCAGCAGTGCAACCGGGACACACTACGAGCAGTACTTC. The rearrangement links TRBV28 to TRBJ2-7; D might be TRBD1 (6 bases). Germline CDR1 MDHEN, CDR2 SYDVKM. V shed 5 bases and J shed 3 bases, with 14 bases lying between them. The CDR3 loop spans 14 amino acids.

This clonotype was found many times. The J gene is TRBJ2-2, the V gene TRBV30; no firm D call. Trimming pared 0 bases from V and 1 base from J, leaving 9 bases between. The germline V gene has CDR1 GTSNPN and CDR2 SVGIG (reference sequence). The CDR3 has 15 amino acids. The CDR3 region has the DNA TGTGCCTGGAGTGTACTTCCCCTGAACACCGGGGAGCTGTTTTTT. Its protein is CAWSVLPLNTGELFF.

The chain carries TRBV9 and TRBJ2-1; 9 nucleotides align to TRBD2. V shed 2 bases and J 6 bases; nucleotides not matched to a gene: 6. The CDR3 is 15 residues long. From germline, CDR1 is SGDLS and CDR2 YYNGEE. The CDR3 here is CASSVSLAGSNEQFF. DNA for the CDR3: TGTGCCAGCAGCGTTAGTCTAGCGGGGTCCAATGAGCAGTTCTTC.

There are many counts of this clonotype. The CDR3 sequence is CASSLVSGSNYGYTF. The CDR3 coding sequence is TGTGCCAGCAGCTTAGTTTCAGGGTCCAACTATGGCTACACCTTC. The genes are TRBV7-2 and TRBJ1-2; possible D gene TRBD1, 5 bases. The V end was cut by 1 base, the J end by 2 bases, with 11 bases between. Per germline, CDR1 SGHTA and CDR2 FQGNSA. CDR3 size: 15 residues.

Here the CDR3 reads CASSEIVGEKLFF. DNA for the CDR3: TGCGCCAGCAGTGAGATCGTGGGGGAAAAACTGTTTTTT. The rearrangement uses TRBV10-1 and TRBJ1-4; unclear D gene. This CDR3 contains 13 residues. Per germline, CDR1 WNHNN and CDR2 SYGVQD (reference sequence). Trimming cost V 2 bases and J 8 bases, with 9 bases left between them.

This clonotype was detected a few times. The chain combines TRBV4-3 with TRBJ1-5; D not resolved. V was shortened by 1 base and J by 6 bases, with 7 bases between the two germline ends. The germline gives CDR1 LGHNA, CDR2 YSLEER. The CDR3 totals 13 residues. Here the CDR3 reads CASSQAPRQPQHF. Written as DNA, the CDR3 is TGCGCCAGCAGCCAAGCCCCCCGTCAGCCCCAGCATTTT.

This clonotype was seen ten or more times. V gene TRBV28 combines with J gene TRBJ2-3; 12 bases agree with TRBD2. V shed 9 bases and J 0 bases; nucleotides not matched to a gene: 4. Germline CDR1 and CDR2: MDHEN and SYDVKM. The CDR3 runs to 15 residues. As DNA, the CDR3 is TGTGCCAGTAACCTAGCGGGGGGGAGCACAGATACGCAGTATTTT. This gives the protein CASNLAGGSTDTQYF.

This clonotype was observed many times. The chain recombines TRBV27 with TRBJ1-2; 7 bases are a match to TRBD1. From germline, CDR1 is MNHEY and CDR2 SMNVEV (reference sequence). After removal of 6 bases from V and 2 bases from J, the junction contained 12 bases not matched to a gene. The CDR3 length is 16 residues. CDR3 bases: TGTGCCAGCAGATTCATCACCGGGACAGACAACTATGGCTACACCTTC. Its protein is CASRFITGTDNYGYTF.

This clonotype was observed a handful of times. A much larger clone differs by one base, so this may be a read error. The gene calls are TRBV7-8 and TRBJ1-2, with TRBD1 identical over 7 bases. Germline V CDR1 and CDR2: SGHVS, FQNEAQ. There are 13 residues in the CDR3. CDR3: CASSPRQGSGCTF. The DNA for the CDR3 is TGTGCCAGCAGCCCCCGACAGGGATCTGGCTGCACCTTC.

This clonotype was seen repeatedly, ten times or more. V is TRBV20-1 and J is TRBJ2-3; D is perhaps TRBD1 (5 bases). Germline CDR1 and CDR2: DFQATT and SNEGSKA (reference sequence). The CDR3 totals 17 residues. V dropped 0 bases and J dropped 6 bases, with 22 bases sitting between them. CDR3 residues: CSARDWGRLGWGDTQYF. CDR3 coding DNA: TGCAGTGCTAGAGATTGGGGCCGTCTTGGGTGGGGCGATACGCAGTATTTT.

This clonotype was seen ten or more times. The J gene is TRBJ2-7, the V gene TRBV13; D is uncertain. This CDR3 comprises 15 residues. V was cut by 4 bases and J by 2 bases, with 15 bases left in between. Germline assignment: CDR1 PRHDT and CDR2 FYEKMQ (reference sequence). CDR3 residues: CASSSSDRFPYEQYV. For the CDR3, the DNA is TGTGCCAGCAGCTCTAGTGACCGTTTCCCCTACGAGCAGTACGTC.

At least ten counts were recorded for this clonotype. V is TRBV7-2 and J is TRBJ2-3; D uncertain. From germline, CDR1 is SGHTA and CDR2 FQGNSA. V dropped 5 bases and J dropped 2 bases, with 14 bases sitting between them. CDR3 length equals 15 residues. This CDR3 is CASSPRQPVTDTQYF. Here the CDR3 DNA reads TGTGCCAGCAGCCCACGCCAGCCGGTCACAGATACGCAGTATTTT.

This clonotype showed up just a few times. The chain couples TRBV5-6 to TRBJ2-6; D possibly matches TRBD1 or TRBD2 (5 bases each). CDR3 length equals 18 residues. V was clipped by 4 bases and J by 0 bases, with 17 bases between them. Germline assignment: CDR1 SGHDT and CDR2 YYEEEE. In DNA form, the CDR3 reads TGTGCCAGCAGCCCTTTGGGGGTGTTTGGCTCTGGGGCCAACGTCCTGACTTTC. It yields the protein CASSPLGVFGSGANVLTF.

This clonotype was observed at least ten times. The chain couples TRBV6-1 to TRBJ1-1; maybe TRBD1 (5 bases). This CDR3 spans 14 amino acids. Germline values: CDR1 MNHNS, CDR2 SASEGT. The germline V and J ends were trimmed by 6 bases and 11 bases, with 22 bases remaining between them. The CDR3 DNA follows: TGTGCCAGCAGCGATAGGGACTCCAAGAATTGGGCTTTCTTT. Encoded protein: CASSDRDSKNWAFF.

This clonotype was observed at least ten times. The CDR3 here is CASGTGLETEAFF. CDR3 coding DNA: TGTGCCAGCGGGACAGGGTTGGAGACTGAAGCTTTCTTT. The V and J genes are TRBV28 and TRBJ1-1; 9 positions match TRBD1. The CDR3 has 13 amino acids. Germline V gene lookup returns CDR1 MDHEN and CDR2 SYDVKM. J gave up 5 bases and V 8 bases, and 6 bases lay outside the gene matches.